The rows below give T cell receptor beta chains drawn from one sample of a study of blood T cell repertoires in COVID-19. The assay was immunoSEQ multiplex PCR, and TCRdb's table has in-frame clones only and misses some. Here the sample spans about 230,000 clones, around 83% being singletons. The sample comprised peripheral blood. The source of these receptors is a middle-aged man who had recovered from COVID-19. Both conserved end residues are part of each CDR3.

>TRBV7-9|TRBJ1-1|13
CASTQGRETEAFF
>TRBV12-3/TRBV12-4|TRBJ1-5|13
CASSQDRNQPQHF
>TRBV27|TRBJ2-7|15
CASSFRDTRADEQYF
>TRBV12-5|TRBJ2-7|15
CASAPSGSSSYEQYF
>TRBV19|TRBJ2-5|13
CASSRGGQETQYF
>TRBV3-1/TRBV3-2|TRBJ1-2|15
CASSQDDRRNYGYTF
>TRBV20-1|TRBJ1-5|11
CRTQWDQPQHF
>TRBV5-4|TRBJ2-4|18
CASSQSKDRNRAKNIQYF
>TRBV5-1|TRBJ2-7|14
CASSFLPGRYEQYF
>TRBV7-2|TRBJ2-7|12
CASSFREGEQYF
>TRBV20-1|TRBJ2-5|12
CSASDRQETQYF
>TRBV15|TRBJ2-5|12
CATTPGGETQYF
>TRBV4-3|TRBJ2-2|14
CASRRQLNTGELFF
>TRBV15|TRBJ2-7|14
CATSRDPGVAVRYF
>TRBV9|TRBJ2-2|16
CASSARGDRAPGELFF
>TRBV5-8|TRBJ2-6|15
CASSYRDSGANVLTF
>TRBV7-2|TRBJ1-2|13
CASSPDRDYGYTF
>TRBV30|TRBJ2-2|12
CAWCRGTGELFF